This TCR beta chain was observed in a study of yellow fever vaccine responses in identical twins. Findings of the study overall: Twins' T cell vaccine responses reportedly looked partly convergent, partly personalized.

Comment on this clonotype: The antigen remains undetermined.

TCRdb re-analysed the RT-PCR reads in MiXCR, keeping a single row per CDR3 protein. The sample has 9,500 or so distinct CDR3 sequences, over 80% seen once. This CDR3 spans 11 amino acids. V was clipped by 9 bases and J by 6 bases, with 9 bases between them. In germline, CDR1 is LNHNV, CDR2 YYDKDF (reference sequence). The TCR originated in a woman younger than 30 who received the yellow fever vaccine. This chain uses TRBV15 with TRBJ2-1; D unclear. The source was T cells from blood (PBMCs), unsorted or a sorted subset (not recorded which), collected before or after yellow fever vaccination (not recorded which). CDR3 sequence reads: CATMGGNEQFF. CDR3 in DNA: TGTGCCACGATGGGCGGCAATGAGCAGTTCTTC.